This TCR beta chain was identified during a study of T cell responses to AZD1222 COVID-19 vaccine. The V and J ends lost 10 bases and 3 bases, in that order; junction bases with no gene match: 8. The CDR3 loop spans 15 amino acids. The germline V gene has CDR1 MNHEY and CDR2 SVGAGI. The assay was immunoSEQ multiplex PCR, and TCRdb's table has in-frame clones only and misses some. The table shows about 31,000 clones, with roughly 88% occurring only once. Comment on this clone: Its matching antigen is unknown.

Study results and caveats: The donor cohort was predominantly white British with a female majority, and clonal diversity may have been underestimated. Baseline seropositivity occurred in only a handful of AZD1222 recipients. Unmutated variant regions are reportedly targeted by nearly half of spike-specific TCRs. Spike-spanning, vaccine-associated CD4 TCRs were dominant at 160-218 and 743-854.

This material consisted of peripheral blood, taken 28 days after the second AZD1222 dose. The sequence came from an adult who received the AZD1222 COVID-19 vaccine. The rearrangement links TRBV6-5 to TRBJ1-3; TRBD1 agrees at 11 bases. Here the CDR3 reads CATRTGGAGGNTIYF. DNA for the CDR3: TGTGCCACCCGGACAGGGGGCGCGGGTGGAAACACCATATATTTT.